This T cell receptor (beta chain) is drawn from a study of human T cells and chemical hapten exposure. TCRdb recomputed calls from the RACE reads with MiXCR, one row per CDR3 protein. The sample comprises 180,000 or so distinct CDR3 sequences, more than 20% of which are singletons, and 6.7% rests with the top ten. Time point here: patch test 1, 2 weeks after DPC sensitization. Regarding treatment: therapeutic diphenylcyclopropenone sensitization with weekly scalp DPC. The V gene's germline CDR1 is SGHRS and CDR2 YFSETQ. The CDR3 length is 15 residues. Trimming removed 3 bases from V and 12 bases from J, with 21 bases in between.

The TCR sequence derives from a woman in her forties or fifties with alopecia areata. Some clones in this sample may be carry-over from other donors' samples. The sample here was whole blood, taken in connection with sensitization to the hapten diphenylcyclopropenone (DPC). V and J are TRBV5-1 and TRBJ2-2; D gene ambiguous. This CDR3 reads CASSYLPDPARQLFF. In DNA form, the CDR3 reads TGCGCCAGCAGCTACCTTCCCGACCCGGCCCGGCAGCTGTTTTTT.